This TCR beta chain was recovered during a study of OX40 agonist ivuxolimab in advanced cancers. The sample holds one count of this clone. Trimming shortened V by 6 bases and J by 6 bases, and 12 bases separated the two germline ends. The CDR3 is made up of 13 amino acids. Germline CDR1 reads LNHDA; CDR2 reads SQIVND (reference sequence). The repertoire was sequenced with immunoSEQ multiplex PCR; TCRdb's copy has only in-frame clones and lacks some. Among around 41,000 clones listed, approximately 90% were seen once. The source of this sequence is an adult with an advanced solid tumor such as melanoma, head and neck, liver or kidney cancer. Sequenced here: CD4+ or CD8+ T cells sorted from blood, sampled in a trial of the OX40 agonist ivuxolimab. The V gene is TRBV19, the J gene TRBJ1-5; D may be TRBD1 (5 bases). CDR3 in DNA: TGTGCCAGTAGGGATGCGGGGGTTCAGCCCCAGCATTTT. As protein: CASRDAGVQPQHF.